Shown below are 27 T cell receptor beta chains from a single sample sequenced in a study of cytomegalovirus exposure and HLA in healthy donors. The PCR ran on 60 Vbeta and 13 Jbeta primers. This table comes from immunoSEQ multiplex PCR, and its TCRdb copy is limited to in-frame clones, with some not included. The sample consists of over 150,000 clones, about 77% of them appearing once. Sequencing input: PBMCs. These receptors originate from a woman aged 35 to 49 in good health and CMV-seropositive.

The chain couples TRBV7-2 to TRBJ2-7, with TRBD2 identical over 8 bases. J gave up 2 bases and V 3 bases, and 6 bases lay outside the gene matches. Germline-derived CDR1 and CDR2 are SGHTA and FQGNSA. This CDR3 is built from 15 residues. The CDR3 here is CASSLNSGAPYEQYF. As DNA, the CDR3 is TGTGCCAGCAGCTTGAATAGCGGGGCTCCCTACGAGCAGTACTTC.

Written as DNA, the CDR3 is TGTGCCAGCATCCTAACGAGCGGGAGGGGCGGCACCGGGGAGCTGTTTTTT. Its translation: CASILTSGRGGTGELFF. This chain connects TRBV7-8 to TRBJ2-2; 10 nucleotides agree with TRBD2. Germline-derived CDR1 and CDR2 are SGHVS and FQNEAQ. This CDR3 spans 17 amino acids. The J segment lost 4 bases and the V segment lost 7 bases, leaving 12 bases of the junction unmatched.

The chain is built from TRBV27 and TRBJ1-2; 9 bases are a match to TRBD1. Germline CDR1 MNHEY, CDR2 SMNVEV (reference sequence). V trimming: 6 bases; J trimming: 7 bases; junction bases outside the gene matches: 12. The CDR3 is made up of 15 amino acids. CDR3 amino acids: CASSDRTGVVSGYTF. The DNA for the CDR3 is TGTGCCAGCAGCGACAGGACAGGGGTAGTAAGTGGCTACACCTTC.

The genes are TRBV7-9 and TRBJ1-1; 8 bases agree with TRBD1. Germline V CDR1 and CDR2: SEHNR, FQNEAQ (reference sequence). There are 15 residues in the CDR3. With V trimmed by 0 bases and J by 3 bases, 3 bases remained unmatched. The CDR3 bases are TGTGCCAGCAGCTTAGCGCAGGGGGCGGACACTGAAGCTTTCTTT. Its protein product is CASSLAQGADTEAFF.

The genes are TRBV2 and TRBJ2-5; 9 bases line up with TRBD1. The J call could be wrong; TRBJ2-7 is a better fit for the DNA end. This CDR3 contains 14 residues. CDR1 is SNHLY, CDR2 FYNNEI, per germline. The CDR3 spells CASSPDRGSDEQYF. In DNA, the CDR3 is TGTGCCAGCAGTCCCGACAGGGGGTCGGACGAGCAGTACTTC.

The rearrangement uses TRBV11-2 and TRBJ2-6; TRBD1 is a possible D gene (5 bases). Looked up from germline, CDR1 is SGHAT and CDR2 is FQNNGV. The CDR3 has 15 residues. V was trimmed by 7 bases and J by 0 bases, leaving 10 bases between them. The CDR3 DNA is TGTGCCAGCAATCTAGACAGCTCTGGGGCCAACGTCCTGACTTTC. This sequence encodes CASNLDSSGANVLTF.

The gene calls are TRBV7-6 and TRBJ2-5; 9 nucleotides line up with TRBD1. The J segment lost 5 bases and the V segment lost 5 bases, leaving 6 bases of the junction unmatched. The CDR3 is 14 residues long. The V gene's germline CDR1 is SGHVS and CDR2 FNYEAQ. The CDR3 region is CASSLTGGVETQYF. The CDR3 DNA follows: TGTGCCAGCAGCCTGACAGGGGGGGTGGAGACCCAGTACTTC. Based on the CDR3 plus reference TRBV7-6 and TRBJ2-5, the full variable domain is GAGVSQSPRYKVTKRGQDVALRCDPISGHVSLYWYRQALGQGPEFLTYFNYEAQQDKSGLPNDRFSAERPEGSISTLTIQRTEQRDSAMYRCASSLTGGVETQYFGPGTRLLVL.

The chain employs TRBV15 and TRBJ1-1; 7 bases line up with TRBD1. The CDR3 length is 16 residues. Germline lookup yields CDR1 LNHNV and CDR2 YYDKDF (reference sequence). The junction had 9 bases not matched to a gene; V was cut back by 0 bases and J by 5 bases. CDR3 bases: TGTGCCACCAGCAGAGAAACAGGGGTTCATGGGACTGAAGCTTTCTTT. It is translated as CATSRETGVHGTEAFF.

V gene TRBV7-2 combines with J gene TRBJ1-6, with D unresolved. Germline values: CDR1 SGHTA, CDR2 FQGNSA. CDR3 length: 12 residues. V was cut by 11 bases and J by 5 bases, with 10 bases left in between. The CDR3 here is CASRTNNSPLHF. CDR3 DNA sequence: TGTGCCTCCAGAACCAATAATTCACCCCTCCACTTT.

The chain couples TRBV12-5 to TRBJ1-1, with D perhaps TRBD1 (6 bases). The V end was cut by 1 base, the J end by 7 bases, with 13 bases between. This CDR3 has 14 amino acids. Per the germline V gene, CDR1 is LGHNT and CDR2 is FRNRAP. The CDR3 here is CASGLGQEKGEAFF. CDR3 DNA sequence: TGTGCTAGTGGTTTGGGACAGGAGAAGGGTGAAGCTTTCTTT.

This chain uses TRBV6-6 with TRBJ1-1; possibly TRBD1 for D (5 bases). Trimming left V 2 bases short and J 7 bases short, with 8 bases between. The CDR3 runs to 12 residues. CDR1 is MNHNY, CDR2 SVGAGI, per germline (reference sequence). The DNA of the CDR3 is TGTGCCAGCAGTTACACCGACAGTGAAGCTTTCTTT. It translates to CASSYTDSEAFF.

V usage is TRBV11-3 and J usage is TRBJ2-3, with TRBD1 matching over 10 bases. Germline CDR1 and CDR2: SGHNT and YENEEA. With V trimmed by 5 bases and J by 0 bases, 2 bases remained unmatched. This CDR3 has 15 amino acids. CDR3 residues: CASSVGQGSTDTQYF. The DNA of the CDR3 is TGTGCCAGCAGCGTGGGACAGGGGAGCACAGATACGCAGTATTTT.

About this clone: The same CDR3 also results from other DNA sequences found in this sample. The chain combines TRBV4-3 with TRBJ1-5; D ambiguous. Germline CDR1 and CDR2: LGHNA and YSLEER. The V and J ends lost 0 bases and 0 bases respectively, with 6 bases between them. The CDR3 consists of 15 residues. CDR3: CASSQDRHSNQPQHF. CDR3 nucleotide sequence: TGCGCCAGCAGCCAAGATAGACATAGCAATCAGCCCCAGCATTTT.

The chain couples TRBV11-3 to TRBJ2-1; 10 nucleotides match TRBD2. The germline V gene has CDR1 SGHNT and CDR2 YENEEA. With V trimmed by 0 bases and J by 0 bases, 8 bases remained unmatched. The CDR3 is 19 residues long. The CDR3 loop is CASSLDVQASGSSYNEQFF. DNA of the CDR3: TGTGCCAGCAGCTTAGATGTTCAGGCTAGCGGGAGCTCCTACAATGAGCAGTTCTTC. The complete variable domain, with remaining parts taken from reference TRBV11-3 and TRBJ2-1, reads EAGVVQSPRYKIIEKKQPVAFWCNPISGHNTLYWYLQNLGQGPELLIRYENEEAVDDSQLPKDRFSAERLKGVDSTLKIQPAELGDSAVYLCASSLDVQASGSSYNEQFFGPGTRLTVL.

The chain carries TRBV30 and TRBJ1-3; 9 bases align to TRBD1. The CDR3 covers 15 residues. Germline V gene sequence: CDR1 GTSNPN, CDR2 SVGIG (reference sequence). V lost 4 bases and J lost 2; bases outside the gene matches: 6. The CDR3 loop reads CAWTRGTGTGNTIYF. CDR3 nucleotides: TGTGCCTGGACCCGGGGGACAGGGACTGGAAACACCATATATTTT.

This clone was seen just once. The chain carries TRBV6-5 and TRBJ1-1, with a possible D match to TRBD1 (5 bases). The CDR3 has 14 amino acids. Germline CDR1 and CDR2: MNHEY and SVGAGI. Between the trimmed V and J ends, which lost 6 bases and 2 bases, there was a span of 13 bases. The CDR3 spells CASSPPTGNTEAFF. The CDR3 DNA sequence: TGTGCCAGCAGCCCCCCAACAGGAAACACTGAAGCTTTCTTT.

The chain has TRBV15 and TRBJ2-5, with 9 positions matching TRBD1. V dropped 6 bases and J dropped 3; count of bases not matched to a gene: 2. CDR3 length equals 13 residues. Germline-derived CDR1 and CDR2 are LNHNV and YYDKDF (reference sequence). Written as DNA, the CDR3 is TGTGCCACCAGGGGGGACAGGGAAGAGACCCAGTACTTC. It translates to CATRGDREETQYF.

The chain links TRBV2 to TRBJ2-6, with 11 bases that match TRBD1. Trimming removed 6 bases from V and 2 bases from J; junction bases left unmatched: 9. This CDR3 is 18 amino acids long. Looked up from germline, CDR1 is SNHLY and CDR2 is FYNNEI. In DNA form, the CDR3 reads TGTGCCAGCAGCCCCACAGGGACAGGGGGTACTGGGGCCAACGTCCTGACTTTC. Amino acid sequence: CASSPTGTGGTGANVLTF. The complete variable domain, with remaining parts taken from reference TRBV2 and TRBJ2-6, reads EPEVTQTPSHQVTQMGQEVILRCVPISNHLYFYWYRQILGQKVEFLVSFYNNEISEKSEIFDDQFSVERPDGSNFTLKIRSTKLEDSAMYFCASSPTGTGGTGANVLTFGAGSRLTVL.

This clone came up a few times. The chain recombines TRBV5-1 with TRBJ2-1, with 10 nucleotides matching TRBD2. Per the germline V gene, CDR1 is SGHRS and CDR2 is YFSETQ. V lost 5 bases, J lost 3 bases, and 5 bases stayed unmatched. The CDR3 consists of 15 residues. The CDR3 loop reads CASSGIAGGYNEQFF. In nucleotides, the CDR3 is TGCGCCAGCAGTGGGATAGCGGGGGGCTACAATGAGCAGTTCTTC.

This chain joins TRBV7-9 and TRBJ2-1, with 10 nucleotides matching TRBD1. V gave up 5 bases and J gave up 7 bases; unmatched junction bases: 8. The length of the CDR3 is 15 residues. In germline, CDR1 is SEHNR, CDR2 FQNEAQ (reference sequence). The DNA for the CDR3 is TGTGCCAGCAGCCCCGGGACAGGGGCCCCTAATGAGCAGTTCTTC. It encodes CASSPGTGAPNEQFF. The full variable domain, its missing parts supplied by reference TRBV7-9 and TRBJ2-1, is DTGVSQNPRHKITKRGQNVTFRCDPISEHNRLYWYRQTLGQGPEFLTYFQNEAQLEKSRLLSDRFSAERPKGSFSTLEIQRTEQGDSAMYLCASSPGTGAPNEQFFGPGTRLTVL.

The gene calls are TRBV29-1 and TRBJ1-2; TRBD1 is a possible D gene (5 bases). Germline V CDR1 and CDR2: SQVTM, ANQGSEA. The CDR3 totals 11 residues. The germline V and J ends were trimmed by 7 bases and 6 bases, with 12 bases remaining between them. The CDR3 spells CSAYGGDGYTF. The CDR3 DNA sequence: TGCAGCGCCTATGGGGGGGATGGCTACACCTTC.

The CDR3 loop is CASTYAGSTDTQYF. DNA for the CDR3: TGTGCCAGCACCTACGCGGGAAGCACAGATACGCAGTATTTT. The J gene is TRBJ2-3, the V gene TRBV6-5, with a weak D call TRBD2 (6 bases). The CDR3 is 14 amino acids. CDR1 is MNHEY, CDR2 SVGAGI, per germline. With 7 bases removed from V and 0 bases from J, the gap between germline ends came to 11 bases.

This sequence joins TRBV11-2 and TRBJ2-3; D ambiguous. Germline CDR1 is SGHAT and CDR2 is FQNNGV. Trimming cost V 1 base and J 4 bases, with 6 bases left between them. This CDR3 is 13 amino acids long. The CDR3 DNA reads as TGTGCCAGCAGCTTAGTCCTATCAGATACGCAGTATTTT. It codes for CASSLVLSDTQYF.

This rearrangement joins TRBV5-6 to TRBJ1-2; the match to TRBD1 covers 7 bases. Germline V lookup: CDR1 SGHDT, CDR2 YYEEEE. The CDR3 length is 16 residues. V shed 1 base and J 4 bases; nucleotides not matched to a gene: 10. CDR3 amino acids: CASSLSAMSGGYGYTF. The CDR3 nucleotides are TGTGCCAGCAGCTTGTCTGCGATGTCAGGGGGCTATGGCTACACCTTC. The full variable domain, in which reference TRBV5-6 and TRBJ1-2 provide the parts outside the CDR3, is DAGVTQSPTHLIKTRGQQVTLRCSPKSGHDTVSWYQQALGQGPQFIFQYYEEEERQRGNFPDRFSGHQFPNYSSELNVNALLLGDSALYLCASSLSAMSGGYGYTFGSGTRLTVV.

This chain uses TRBV10-3 with TRBJ2-5, with a tentative D call TRBD1 (5 bases). V was clipped by 6 bases and J by 5 bases, with 13 bases between them. Germline CDR1 and CDR2: ENHRY and SYGVKD. The CDR3 totals 13 residues. The CDR3 DNA follows: TGTGCCATCAGCCAGGGTTCTGGGGAGACCCAGTACTTC. This gives the protein CAISQGSGETQYF.

This chain uses TRBV30 with TRBJ1-4; D remains ambiguous. The CDR3 is 14 amino acids. Germline CDR1 and CDR2: GTSNPN and SVGIG (reference sequence). V lost 2 bases and J lost 7, with 14 bases in between. In DNA form, the CDR3 reads TGTGCCTGGAGTCGCCCTAATGAGGGTGAAAAACTGTTTTTT. It yields the protein CAWSRPNEGEKLFF. The complete variable domain, with remaining parts taken from reference TRBV30 and TRBJ1-4, reads SQTIHQWPATLVQPVGSPLSLECTVEGTSNPNLYWYRQAAGRGLQLLFYSVGIGQISSEVPQNLSASRPQDRQFILSSKKLLLSDSGFYLCAWSRPNEGEKLFFGSGTQLSVL.

The rearrangement links TRBV7-2 to TRBJ2-6, with TRBD2 identical over 9 bases. The germline V gene encodes CDR1 SGHTA and CDR2 FQGNSA. The CDR3 runs 19 residues. J lost 4 bases, V lost 5 bases, and 15 bases had no gene match. CDR3 bases: TGTGCCAGCAGCCCCCCCGGCGGGAGGGTTTCGTCCGGGGCCAACGTCCTGACTTTC. Translated, it gives CASSPPGGRVSSGANVLTF.